A selection of T cell receptor beta chains follows, all from one sample in a study of Graves' ophthalmopathy and Graves' hyperthyroidism. Each CDR3 protein is one row after TCRdb ran MiXCR on the multiplex PCR reads. The sample has almost 750,000 distinct CDR3 sequences; roughly 41% are singletons. The sample taken for sequencing was peripheral blood. Receptors originate from an adult man with Graves' ophthalmopathy. CDR3s include the opening cysteine and the closing phenylalanine or tryptophan. The D gene is left open where the match is weak. A clone size is listed for some rows: how often the clone was seen (once, few, many), or a class if it is expanded.

TGTGCCAGCAGCGTGGATCGAGGAACTGGAAACACCATATATTTT	CASSVDRGTGNTIYF	NA	few	TRBJ1-3	TRBV9
TGTGCCAGCAGCTTCGCTCGGCGGGAGCTGTTTTTT	CASSFARRELFF	NA	few	TRBJ2-2	TRBV11-2
TGCAGTGCCCCTACCGGGACAGGGGCCACCTACGAGCAGTACTTC	CSAPTGTGATYEQYF	TRBD1	NA	TRBJ2-7	TRBV20-1
TGCGCCAGCAGCCTATTAGCGGTTGGGGACTACGAGCAGTACTTC	CASSLLAVGDYEQYF	NA	NA	TRBJ2-7	TRBV7-9
TGTGCCAGCAGTGCCCGTTCCGGGACAGGGTCGTACGAGCAGTACTTC	CASSARSGTGSYEQYF	TRBD1	NA	TRBJ2-7	TRBV10-3
TGTGCCAGCAGTGAAGCGCTTCGGCTAGTCTACGAGCAGTACTTC	CASSEALRLVYEQYF	NA	many	TRBJ2-7	TRBV2
TGTGCCAGCAGTTTGGACAGGGTGGGAACTGGCTACACCTTC	CASSLDRVGTGYTF	TRBD1	few	TRBJ1-2	TRBV5-4
TGTGCCAGCAGCTTAGCGCACAAGTTCGGACCCCTAAGCTCGAACACCGGGGAGCTGTTTTTT	CASSLAHKFGPLSSNTGELFF	NA	NA	TRBJ2-2	TRBV25-1
TGTGCCAGCAGTGAAGATCCAGGCTGGACTGAAGCTTTCTTT	CASSEDPGWTEAFF	NA	NA	TRBJ1-1	TRBV6-1
TGTGCCAGCAGCTCAAGGGGAGGAATCCCCTCTGGAAACACCATATATTTT	CASSSRGGIPSGNTIYF	NA	NA	TRBJ1-3	TRBV12-3/TRBV12-4
TGTGCCAGTAGTATTTCCAGTCCCCCCATCGAGCAGTACTTC	CASSISSPPIEQYF	NA	many	TRBJ2-7	TRBV19
TGTGCCAGCAGCTTAGAAGCGGGCGTAACCTACGAGCAGTACTTC	CASSLEAGVTYEQYF	NA	NA	TRBJ2-7	TRBV2
TGTGCCACCAGCCCACTCGACAGGGGAGCGGACCATGGCTACACCTTC	CATSPLDRGADHGYTF	TRBD1	NA	TRBJ1-2	TRBV15
TGTACCAGCAGTCCCGGGACAGGGGGTAACGAGCAGTACTTC	CTSSPGTGGNEQYF	TRBD1	many	TRBJ2-7	TRBV7-9
TGTGCTAGCAGCTCTGACAGAGTCACAGATACGCAGTATTTT	CASSSDRVTDTQYF	NA	NA	TRBJ2-3	TRBV7-7
TGTGCCAGCAGCCAAGACCCGGGGGCCAACACCGGGGAGCTGTTTTTT	CASSQDPGANTGELFF	NA	NA	TRBJ2-2	TRBV14
TGTGCCAGCAACCCGGGAAGGGGACAAGGAAAACTGTTTTTT	CASNPGRGQGKLFF	NA	few	TRBJ1-4	TRBV12-3/TRBV12-4
TGCAGCGTTGAAACGGCAGGGGGAGGCACCGGGGATGAAAAACTGTTTTTT	CSVETAGGGTGDEKLFF	TRBD1	NA	TRBJ1-4	TRBV29-1
TGTGCCAGTAGTATAGGCCACGGGACAGCCGGAAACACCATATATTTT	CASSIGHGTAGNTIYF	TRBD1	NA	TRBJ1-3	TRBV19
TGTGCCACTAATAGCGGGGGGAAACAAGAGACCCAGTACTTC	CATNSGGKQETQYF	TRBD2	many	TRBJ2-5	TRBV10-3
TGCGCCAGCAGGTTAGCCTCGAACACCGGGGAGCTGTTTTTT	CASRLASNTGELFF	NA	NA	TRBJ2-2	TRBV4-1
TGTGCCAGCAGCCCATCTGGGAGCGGAGGGGCCTACGAGCAGTACTTC	CASSPSGSGGAYEQYF	NA	few	TRBJ2-7	TRBV2
TGTGCCATCAGTGCTGGGACAGACTATGGCTACACCTTC	CAISAGTDYGYTF	TRBD1	NA	TRBJ1-2	TRBV10-3
TGTGCCAGTAGTAAAGGAGTGGTGAGACAGGGGCAAGAGACCCAGTACTTC	CASSKGVVRQGQETQYF	TRBD1	NA	TRBJ2-5	TRBV19
TGTGCCAGCACCGGGGGCCGAATCCAAGAGACCCAGTACTTC	CASTGGRIQETQYF	NA	many	TRBJ2-5	TRBV2
TGTGCCAGCAGTGAAGTATCGGGGCCCGCCTACGAGCAGTACTTC	CASSEVSGPAYEQYF	NA	NA	TRBJ2-7	TRBV10-3
TGTGCCAGCGCAACTAGCGGGCACTACGAGCAGTACTTC	CASATSGHYEQYF	TRBD2	NA	TRBJ2-7	TRBV2
TGTGCCAGCAGCCCACGGGGCTGGGCCAACGTCCTGACTTTC	CASSPRGWANVLTF	NA	NA	TRBJ2-6	TRBV12-3/TRBV12-4
TGTGCCAGCAGCTTGGACGCGAGCTCCTACGAGCAGTACTTC	CASSLDASSYEQYF	NA	many	TRBJ2-7	TRBV7-3
TGTGCCATCAGTGGTGGGGGCCCCACAGATACGCAGTATTTT	CAISGGGPTDTQYF	NA	few	TRBJ2-3	TRBV10-3
TGTGCCACCAGCAGAGATCGGGGGGGGATTAATGAAAAACTGTTTTTT	CATSRDRGGINEKLFF	NA	NA	TRBJ1-4	TRBV15
TGCAGTGCTCGACCAACTGGGGGGGCGCGGCAGCCCCAGCATTTT	CSARPTGGARQPQHF	NA	few	TRBJ1-5	TRBV20-1
TGTGCCAGCAGTCCCATCTTCCCGAGGACTGAAGCTTTCTTT	CASSPIFPRTEAFF	NA	NA	TRBJ1-1	TRBV25-1
TGTGCCAGCAGCTTAGGAGGGGGGAACACTGAAGCTCTCTTT	CASSLGGGNTEALF	NA	NA	TRBJ1-1	TRBV7-9
TGTGCCATCAGGGGGGACACCGGGGAGGAGACCCAGTACTTC	CAIRGDTGEETQYF	NA	many	TRBJ2-5	TRBV10-3
TGTGCCAGCAGCACCGGGACAGGGGTTTCGGGCAATCAGCCCCAGCATTTT	CASSTGTGVSGNQPQHF	TRBD1	NA	TRBJ1-5	TRBV5-6
TGTGCCAGCAGCGCTACTAGCGACGACTACGAGCAGTACTTC	CASSATSDDYEQYF	TRBD2	NA	TRBJ2-7	TRBV11-1
TGTGCCAGCAGCCCGATGACAGCGTCAAATTACGAGCAGTACTTC	CASSPMTASNYEQYF	NA	NA	TRBJ2-7	TRBV14
TGTGCCAGCAGTCCAGGACCAACCGAAAGTTCACCCCTCCACTTT	CASSPGPTESSPLHF	NA	NA	TRBJ1-6	TRBV2
TGTGCCAGCAGCTTAGCGCGCGGAGGCGAGCAGTACTTC	CASSLARGGEQYF	NA	many	TRBJ2-7	TRBV7-7
TGTGCCAGCAGTTATGGTCACACTGAAGCTTTCTTT	CASSYGHTEAFF	NA	NA	TRBJ1-1	TRBV6-1
TGTGCTAGAGATTCGGGCAGGGGAGGTTCACCCCTCCACTTT	CARDSGRGGSPLHF	NA	NA	TRBJ1-6	TRBV7-3
TGCGCCAGCAGTGAGTCAGGACAGATGGGTGAAAAACTGTTTTTT	CASSESGQMGEKLFF	NA	many	TRBJ1-4	TRBV10-2
TGTGCCAGTAGTATCGGGGCAGACTACAACACCGGGGAGCTGTTTTTT	CASSIGADYNTGELFF	NA	NA	TRBJ2-2	TRBV19
TGCGCCAGCAGCCAACTGACAGGGGGCAACGGGGAGCTGTTTTTT	CASSQLTGGNGELFF	TRBD1	NA	TRBJ2-2	TRBV7-9
TGTGCCAGCAGACAAGACAGTAACTATGGCTACACCTTC	CASRQDSNYGYTF	NA	many	TRBJ1-2	TRBV6-1
TGTGCCAGCAGTGAAGGAGGAAGTGGAGAAAAACAGTTTTTT	CASSEGGSGEKQFF	NA	NA	TRBJ1-4	TRBV25-1
TGTGCCAGCCTCGGGGCCAGGTACCAAGAGACCCAGTACTTC	CASLGARYQETQYF	NA	many	TRBJ2-5	TRBV2
TGTGCCAGCAGCTTACAGGGTTTCCTCTCTGGGGCCAACGTCCTGACTTTC	CASSLQGFLSGANVLTF	NA	NA	TRBJ2-6	TRBV7-9
TGCAGTGCTAGCTCAGGGAGTGGATTGATGAACGAGCAGTACTTC	CSASSGSGLMNEQYF	NA	few	TRBJ2-7	TRBV20-1
TGCAGTGCCCCGGGACAGTCGCTCCTCCACTTT	CSAPGQSLLHF	TRBD1	NA	TRBJ1-6	TRBV20-1
TGTGCCAGTAACACAGGGGAGGCCACCGGGGAGCTGTTTTTT	CASNTGEATGELFF	NA	NA	TRBJ2-2	TRBV19
TGTGCCAGCAGCCAGTCCCGGGCGGGGGGCACAGAGCAGTACTTC	CASSQSRAGGTEQYF	TRBD2	few	TRBJ2-7	TRBV5-8
TGTGCCAGCAGCTTAGACTGGACAGGATTCTACGAGCAGTACTTC	CASSLDWTGFYEQYF	TRBD1	many	TRBJ2-7	TRBV7-2
TGCAGTGCTAGAGACAGGGTTTCGGGTGAAAAACTGTTTTTT	CSARDRVSGEKLFF	NA	few	TRBJ1-4	TRBV20-1
TGTGCCATCAGGATGAGGACAGCGAATAACTATGGCTACACCTTC	CAIRMRTANNYGYTF	NA	many	TRBJ1-2	TRBV10-3
TGCGCCAGCAGTGAGGGGTTGCGCGGGGAGCTGTTTTTT	CASSEGLRGELFF	NA	few	TRBJ2-2	TRBV4-3